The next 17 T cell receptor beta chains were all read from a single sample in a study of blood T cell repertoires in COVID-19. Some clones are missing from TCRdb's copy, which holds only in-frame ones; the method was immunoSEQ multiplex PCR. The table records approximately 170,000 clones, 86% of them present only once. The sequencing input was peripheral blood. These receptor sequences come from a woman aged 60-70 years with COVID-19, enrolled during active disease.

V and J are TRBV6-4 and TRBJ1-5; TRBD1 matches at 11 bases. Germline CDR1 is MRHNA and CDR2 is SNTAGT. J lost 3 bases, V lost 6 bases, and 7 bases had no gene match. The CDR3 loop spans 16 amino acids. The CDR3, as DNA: TGTGCCAGCAGGGGACAGGGGGATGATAACAATCAGCCCCAGCATTTT. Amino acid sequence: CASRGQGDDNNQPQHF.

CDR3 protein: CASSLSGFTEAFF. CDR3 nucleotide sequence: TGTGCCAGCAGCTTATCAGGGTTCACTGAAGCTTTCTTT. J is TRBJ1-1 and V is TRBV7-9, with a tentative D call TRBD1 (5 bases). Trimming shortened V by 2 bases and J by 4 bases, and 8 bases separated the two germline ends. The germline CDR1 and CDR2 sequences are SEHNR and FQNEAQ (reference sequence). There are 13 residues in the CDR3.

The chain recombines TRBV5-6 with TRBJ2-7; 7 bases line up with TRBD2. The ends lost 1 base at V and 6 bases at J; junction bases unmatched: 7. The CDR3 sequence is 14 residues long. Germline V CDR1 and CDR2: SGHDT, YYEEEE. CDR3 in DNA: TGTGCCAGCAGCTTGCCCGGGAGGCCCCTCGAGCAGTACTTC. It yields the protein CASSLPGRPLEQYF.

The CDR3, as DNA: TGTGCCAGCAGTTACGCGACAGGGGGACAGGAGGAGCAGTACTTC. This codes for CASSYATGGQEEQYF. The chain recombines TRBV6-6 with TRBJ2-7; 9 bases agree with TRBD1. The germline CDR1 and CDR2 sequences are MNHNY and SVGAGI (reference sequence). The CDR3 has 15 amino acids. With V trimmed by 2 bases and J by 7 bases, 9 bases remained unmatched.

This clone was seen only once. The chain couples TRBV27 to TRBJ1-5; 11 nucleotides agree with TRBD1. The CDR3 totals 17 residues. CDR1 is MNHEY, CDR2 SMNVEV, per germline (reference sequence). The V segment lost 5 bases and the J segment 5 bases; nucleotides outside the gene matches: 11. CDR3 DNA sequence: TGTGCCAGCAGTACACTCACCGGGACAGGGGGGTATCAGCCCCAGCATTTT. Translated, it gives CASSTLTGTGGYQPQHF.

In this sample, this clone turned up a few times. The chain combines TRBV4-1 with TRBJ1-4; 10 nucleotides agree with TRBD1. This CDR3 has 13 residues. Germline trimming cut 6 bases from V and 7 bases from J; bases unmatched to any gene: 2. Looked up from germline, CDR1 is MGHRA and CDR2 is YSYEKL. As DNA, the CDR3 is TGCGCCAGCAGTAGGACAGGGGGTGAAAAACTGTTTTTT. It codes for CASSRTGGEKLFF.

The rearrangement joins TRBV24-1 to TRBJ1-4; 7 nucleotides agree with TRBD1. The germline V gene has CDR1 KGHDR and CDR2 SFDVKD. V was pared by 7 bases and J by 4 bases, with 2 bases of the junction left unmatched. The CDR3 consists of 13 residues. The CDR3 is CATRGQDNEKLFF. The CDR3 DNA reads TGTGCCACCAGAGGACAGGATAATGAAAAACTGTTTTTT.

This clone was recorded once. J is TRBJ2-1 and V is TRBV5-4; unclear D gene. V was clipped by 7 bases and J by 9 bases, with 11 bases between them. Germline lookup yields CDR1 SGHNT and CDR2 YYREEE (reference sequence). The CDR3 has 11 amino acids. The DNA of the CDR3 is TGTGCCAGCTCTACTATTAGTGAGCAGTTCTTC. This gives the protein CASSTISEQFF. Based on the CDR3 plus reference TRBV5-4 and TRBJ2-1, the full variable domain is ETGVTQSPTHLIKTRGQQVTLRCSSQSGHNTVSWYQQALGQGPQFIFQYYREEENGRGNFPPRFSGLQFPNYSSELNVNALELDDSALYLCASSTISEQFFGPGTRLTVL.

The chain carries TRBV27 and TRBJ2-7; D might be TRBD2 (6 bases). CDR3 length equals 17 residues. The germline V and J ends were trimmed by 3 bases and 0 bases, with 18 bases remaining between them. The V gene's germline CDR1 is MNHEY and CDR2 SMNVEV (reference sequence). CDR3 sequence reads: CASSFRRGQPSSYEQYF. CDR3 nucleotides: TGTGCCAGCAGTTTTCGGCGGGGCCAACCTAGCTCCTACGAGCAGTACTTC.

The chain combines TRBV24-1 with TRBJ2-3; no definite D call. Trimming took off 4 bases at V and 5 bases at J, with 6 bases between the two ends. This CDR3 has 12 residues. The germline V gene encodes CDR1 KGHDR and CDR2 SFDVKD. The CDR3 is CATSERLDTQYF. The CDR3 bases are TGTGCCACCAGTGAGAGGTTAGATACGCAGTATTTT.

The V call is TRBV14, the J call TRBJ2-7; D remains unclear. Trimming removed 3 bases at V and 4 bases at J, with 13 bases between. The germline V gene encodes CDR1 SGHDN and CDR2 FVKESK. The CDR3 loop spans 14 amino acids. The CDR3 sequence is CASSHGLYSYEQYF. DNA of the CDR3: TGTGCCAGCAGCCATGGGCTATACAGTTACGAGCAGTACTTC.

The CDR3 DNA reads TGTGCCAGTAGTACGGGACAGGGAGGAGGAAATCAGCCCCAGCATTTT. This sequence encodes CASSTGQGGGNQPQHF. This chain connects TRBV19 to TRBJ1-5, with 9 bases matching TRBD1. Looked up from germline, CDR1 is LNHDA and CDR2 is SQIVND (reference sequence). The junction had 8 bases not matched to a gene; V was cut back by 4 bases and J by 4 bases. The CDR3 runs to 16 residues.

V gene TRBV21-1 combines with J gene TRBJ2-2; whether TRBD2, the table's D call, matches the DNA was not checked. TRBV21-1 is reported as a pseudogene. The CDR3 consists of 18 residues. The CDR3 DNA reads TGTGCCAGCAGCAAAGTTCCGTTTGGCGGGAGTGAGGCCGGGGAGCTGTTTTTT. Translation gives CASSKVPFGGSEAGELFF.

Here the CDR3 reads CATSGSGYHYGYTF. The CDR3 DNA sequence: TGTGCCACCAGTGGATCAGGGTATCACTATGGCTACACCTTC. J is TRBJ1-2 and V is TRBV24-1; maybe TRBD1 (5 bases). Deletions cut 5 bases from V and 3 bases from J, with 12 bases between. In germline, CDR1 is KGHDR, CDR2 SFDVKD. The CDR3 consists of 14 residues.

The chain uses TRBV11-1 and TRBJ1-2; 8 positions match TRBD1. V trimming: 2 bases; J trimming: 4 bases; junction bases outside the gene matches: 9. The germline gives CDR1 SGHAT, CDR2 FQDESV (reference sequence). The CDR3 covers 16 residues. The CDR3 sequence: CASSLSPGQGLYGYTF. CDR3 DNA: TGTGCCAGCAGCTTATCCCCCGGACAGGGCCTCTATGGCTACACCTTC. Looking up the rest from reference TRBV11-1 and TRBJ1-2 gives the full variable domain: EAEVAQSPRYKITEKSQAVAFWCDPISGHATLYWYRQILGQGPELLVQFQDESVVDDSQLPKDRFSAERLKGVDSTLKIQPAELGDSAMYLCASSLSPGQGLYGYTFGSGTRLTVV.

CDR3: CSVEGQASDTQYF. The CDR3 DNA sequence: TGCAGCGTTGAGGGACAGGCGTCAGATACGCAGTATTTT. The chain couples TRBV29-1 to TRBJ2-3; 8 bases align to TRBD1. Germline trimming cut 3 bases from V and 4 bases from J; bases unmatched to any gene: 3. The CDR3 consists of 13 residues. Germline assignment: CDR1 SQVTM and CDR2 ANQGSEA.

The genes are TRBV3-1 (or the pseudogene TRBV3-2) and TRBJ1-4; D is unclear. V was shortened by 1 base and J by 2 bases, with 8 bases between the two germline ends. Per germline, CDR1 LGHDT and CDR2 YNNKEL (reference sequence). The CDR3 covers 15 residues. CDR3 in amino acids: CASSQAGLTNEKLFF. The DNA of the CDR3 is TGTGCCAGCAGCCAAGCTGGGCTCACTAATGAAAAACTGTTTTTT.